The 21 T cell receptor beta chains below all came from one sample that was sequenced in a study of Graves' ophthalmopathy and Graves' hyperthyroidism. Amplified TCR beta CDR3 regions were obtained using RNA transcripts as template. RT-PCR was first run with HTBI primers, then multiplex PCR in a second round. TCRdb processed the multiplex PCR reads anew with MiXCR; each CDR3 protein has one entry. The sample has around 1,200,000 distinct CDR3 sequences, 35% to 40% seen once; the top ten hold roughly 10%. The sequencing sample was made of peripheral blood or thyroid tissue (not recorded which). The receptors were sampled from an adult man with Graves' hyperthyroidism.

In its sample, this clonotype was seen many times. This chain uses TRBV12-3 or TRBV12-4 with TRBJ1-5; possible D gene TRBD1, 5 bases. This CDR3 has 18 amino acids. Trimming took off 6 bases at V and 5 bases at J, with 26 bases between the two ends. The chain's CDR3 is CASSPYRDGRVQYQPQHF. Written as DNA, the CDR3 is TGTGCCAGCAGCCCCTACCGGGACGGGCGGGTCCAGTATCAGCCCCAGCATTTT.

The chain's CDR3 is CASSPKTETGQGYTF. CDR3 nucleotide sequence: TGTGCCAGCAGCCCTAAGACAGAGACAGGGCAGGGCTACACCTTC. The chain uses TRBV7-2 and TRBJ1-2; TRBD1 agrees at 7 bases. The CDR3 runs to 15 residues. Looked up from germline, CDR1 is SGHTA and CDR2 is FQGNSA. Losses at the gene ends were 5 bases for V and 8 bases for J; bases not matched to a gene: 14.

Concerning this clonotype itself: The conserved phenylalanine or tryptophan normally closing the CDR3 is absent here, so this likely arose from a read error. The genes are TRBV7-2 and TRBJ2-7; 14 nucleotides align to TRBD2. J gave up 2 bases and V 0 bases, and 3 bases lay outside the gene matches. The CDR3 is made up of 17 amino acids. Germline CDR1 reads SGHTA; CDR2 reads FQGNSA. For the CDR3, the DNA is TGTGCCAGCAGCTTAGCGGGGACTAGCGGGGGACCCTACGAGCAGTACCTC. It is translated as CASSLAGTSGGPYEQYL.

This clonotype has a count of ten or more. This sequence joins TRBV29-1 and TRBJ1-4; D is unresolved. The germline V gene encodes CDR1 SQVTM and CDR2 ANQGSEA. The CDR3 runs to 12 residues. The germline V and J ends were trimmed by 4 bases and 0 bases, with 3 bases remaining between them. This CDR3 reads CSVAATNEKLFF. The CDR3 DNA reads TGCAGCGTTGCTGCAACTAATGAAAAACTGTTTTTT.

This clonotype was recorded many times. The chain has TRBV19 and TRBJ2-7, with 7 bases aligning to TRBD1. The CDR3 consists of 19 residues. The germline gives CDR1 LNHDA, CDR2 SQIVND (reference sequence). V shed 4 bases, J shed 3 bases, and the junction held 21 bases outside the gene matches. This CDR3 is CASSTRTGQVDTSNYEQYF. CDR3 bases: TGTGCCAGTAGTACACGGACAGGACAGGTAGATACATCCAACTACGAGCAGTACTTC.

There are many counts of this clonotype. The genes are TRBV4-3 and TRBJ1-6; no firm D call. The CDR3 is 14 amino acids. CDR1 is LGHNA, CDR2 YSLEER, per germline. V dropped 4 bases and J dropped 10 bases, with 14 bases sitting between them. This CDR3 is CASSRGGVGSPLHF. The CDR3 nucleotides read TGCGCCAGCAGCCGGGGTGGCGTAGGCTCACCCCTCCACTTT.

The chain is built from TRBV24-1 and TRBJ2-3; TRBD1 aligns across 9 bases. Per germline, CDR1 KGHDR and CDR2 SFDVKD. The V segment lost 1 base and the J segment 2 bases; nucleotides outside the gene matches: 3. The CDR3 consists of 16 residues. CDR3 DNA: TGTGCCACCAGTGATTTAGGGACAGGGCCCACAGATACGCAGTATTTT. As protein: CATSDLGTGPTDTQYF.

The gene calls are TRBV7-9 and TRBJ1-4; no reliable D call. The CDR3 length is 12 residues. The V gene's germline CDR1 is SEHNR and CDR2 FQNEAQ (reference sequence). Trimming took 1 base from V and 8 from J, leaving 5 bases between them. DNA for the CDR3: TGTGCCAGCAGCTTAGTGGAGGAAAAACTGTTTTTT. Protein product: CASSLVEEKLFF. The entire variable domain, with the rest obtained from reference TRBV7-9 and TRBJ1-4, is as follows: DTGVSQNPRHKITKRGQNVTFRCDPISEHNRLYWYRQTLGQGPEFLTYFQNEAQLEKSRLLSDRFSAERPKGSFSTLEIQRTEQGDSAMYLCASSLVEEKLFFGSGTQLSVL.

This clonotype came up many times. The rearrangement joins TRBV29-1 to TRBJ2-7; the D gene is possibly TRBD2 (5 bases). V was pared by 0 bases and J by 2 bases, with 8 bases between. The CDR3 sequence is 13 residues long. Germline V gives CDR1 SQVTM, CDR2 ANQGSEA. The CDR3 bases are TGCAGCGTTGAAGAATCGGGAACCTACGAGCAGTACTTC. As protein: CSVEESGTYEQYF.

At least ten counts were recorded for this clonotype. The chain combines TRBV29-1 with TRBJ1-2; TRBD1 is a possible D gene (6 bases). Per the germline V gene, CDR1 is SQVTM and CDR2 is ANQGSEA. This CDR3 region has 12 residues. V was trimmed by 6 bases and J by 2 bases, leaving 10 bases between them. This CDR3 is CSVDGQNYGYTF. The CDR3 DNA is TGCAGCGTAGACGGACAGAACTATGGCTACACCTTC.

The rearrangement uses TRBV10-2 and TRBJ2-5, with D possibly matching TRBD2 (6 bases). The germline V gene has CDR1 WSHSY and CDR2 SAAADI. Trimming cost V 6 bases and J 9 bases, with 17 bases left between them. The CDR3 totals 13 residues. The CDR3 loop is CASSGGVQQPQYF. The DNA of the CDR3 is TGCGCCAGCAGCGGCGGGGTCCAGCAGCCCCAGTACTTC.

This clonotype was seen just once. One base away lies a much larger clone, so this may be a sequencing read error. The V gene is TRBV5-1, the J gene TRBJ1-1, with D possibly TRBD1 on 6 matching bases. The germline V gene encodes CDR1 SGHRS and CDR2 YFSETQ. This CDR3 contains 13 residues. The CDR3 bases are TGCGCCAGCGCACCGAGGGGGAACTCTGAAGCTCTCTTT. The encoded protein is CASAPRGNSEALF. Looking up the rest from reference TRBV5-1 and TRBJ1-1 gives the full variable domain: KAGVTQTPRYLIKTRGQQVTLSCSPISGHRSVSWYQQTPGQGLQFLFEYFSETQRNKGNFPGRFSGRQFSNSRSEMNVSTLELGDSALYLCASAPRGNSEALFGQGTRLTVV.

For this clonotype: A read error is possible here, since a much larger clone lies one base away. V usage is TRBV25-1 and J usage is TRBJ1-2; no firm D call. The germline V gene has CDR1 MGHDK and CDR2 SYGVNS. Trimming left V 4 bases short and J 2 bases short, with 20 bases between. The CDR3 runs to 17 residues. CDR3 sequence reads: CASSAYSEMNTNYGYTF. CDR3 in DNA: TGTGCCAGCAGTGCGTACAGCGAAATGAACACGAACTATGGCTACACCTTC.

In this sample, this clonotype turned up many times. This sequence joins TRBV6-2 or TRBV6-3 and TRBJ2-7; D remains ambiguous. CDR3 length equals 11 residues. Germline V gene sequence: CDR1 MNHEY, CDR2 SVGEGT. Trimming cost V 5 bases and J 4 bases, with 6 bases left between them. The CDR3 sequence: CASSHEYEQYF. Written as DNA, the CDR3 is TGTGCCAGCAGTCATGAGTACGAGCAGTACTTC.

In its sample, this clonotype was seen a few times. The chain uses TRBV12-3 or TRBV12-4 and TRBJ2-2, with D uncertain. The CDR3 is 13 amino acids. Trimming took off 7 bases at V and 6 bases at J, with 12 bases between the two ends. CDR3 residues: CASKRSSSGELFF. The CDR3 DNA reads TGTGCCAGCAAACGGAGCTCGTCCGGGGAGCTGTTTTTT.

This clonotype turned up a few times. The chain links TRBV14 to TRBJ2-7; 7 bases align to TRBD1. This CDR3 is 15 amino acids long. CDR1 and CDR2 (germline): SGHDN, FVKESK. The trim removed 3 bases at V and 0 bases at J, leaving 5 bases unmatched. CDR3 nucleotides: TGTGCCAGCAGCCAGCGACAGGGATTCTCCTACGAGCAGTACTTC. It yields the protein CASSQRQGFSYEQYF. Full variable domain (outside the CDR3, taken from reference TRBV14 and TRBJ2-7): EAGVTQFPSHSVIEKGQTVTLRCDPISGHDNLYWYRRVMGKEIKFLLHFVKESKQDESGMPNNRFLAERTGGTYSTLKVQPAELEDSGVYFCASSQRQGFSYEQYFGPGTRLTVT.

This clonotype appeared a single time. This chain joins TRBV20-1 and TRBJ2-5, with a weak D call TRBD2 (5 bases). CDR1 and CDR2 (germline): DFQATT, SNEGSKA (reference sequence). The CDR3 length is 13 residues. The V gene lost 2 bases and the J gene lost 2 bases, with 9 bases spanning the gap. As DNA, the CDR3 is TGCAGTGCTAGACGGACTCATCAAGAGACCCAGTACTTC. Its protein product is CSARRTHQETQYF.

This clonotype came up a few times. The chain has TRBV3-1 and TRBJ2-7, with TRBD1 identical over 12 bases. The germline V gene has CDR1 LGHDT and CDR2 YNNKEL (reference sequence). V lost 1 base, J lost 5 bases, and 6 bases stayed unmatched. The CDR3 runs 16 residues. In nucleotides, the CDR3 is TGTGCCAGCAGCCAAGGCCCGGGACAGGGGGCCCACGAGCAGTACTTC. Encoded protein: CASSQGPGQGAHEQYF.

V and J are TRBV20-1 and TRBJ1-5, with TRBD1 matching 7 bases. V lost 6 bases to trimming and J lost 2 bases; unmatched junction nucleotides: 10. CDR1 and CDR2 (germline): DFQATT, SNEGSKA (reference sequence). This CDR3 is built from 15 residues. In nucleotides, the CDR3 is TGCAGTGCACAAGACAGGGAGCTTTGCAATCAGCCCCAGCATTTT. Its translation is CSAQDRELCNQPQHF.

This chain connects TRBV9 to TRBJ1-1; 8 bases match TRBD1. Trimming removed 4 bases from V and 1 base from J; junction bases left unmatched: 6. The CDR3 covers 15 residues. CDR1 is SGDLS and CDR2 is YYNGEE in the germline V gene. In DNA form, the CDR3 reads TGTGCCAGCAGCCCCGACGGACAGGGGAACACTGAAGCTTTCTTT. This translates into CASSPDGQGNTEAFF.

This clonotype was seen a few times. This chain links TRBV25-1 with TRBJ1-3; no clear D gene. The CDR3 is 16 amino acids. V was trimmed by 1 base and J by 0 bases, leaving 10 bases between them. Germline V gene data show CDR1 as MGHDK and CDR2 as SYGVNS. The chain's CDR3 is CASSEFDYNSGNTIYF. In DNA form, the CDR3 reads TGTGCCAGCAGTGAATTCGACTATAACTCTGGAAACACCATATATTTT.